Following are 12 T cell receptor beta chains from one sample sequenced in a study of PD-L1 blockade in urothelial cancer. Stated time point: peripheral blood 6 weeks after treatment start. Assay used: immunoSEQ multiplex PCR; TCRdb lists only in-frame clones, some missing. The profile shows about 120,000 clones, roughly 89% of them singletons. The material was PBMCs, obtained around atezolizumab (anti-PD-L1) treatment. The receptor source for this set is a man between 60 and 75 years old with urothelial cancer.

The chain has TRBV5-1 and TRBJ2-5; D is perhaps TRBD2 (6 bases). V shed 2 bases and J shed 4 bases, with 9 bases lying between them. The CDR3 is 13 residues long. In germline, CDR1 is SGHRS, CDR2 YFSETQ. The CDR3 DNA reads TGCGCCAGCAGCTTTGGACTAATAGAGACCCAGTACTTC. Protein sequence: CASSFGLIETQYF.

The chain recombines TRBV18 with TRBJ1-4; TRBD1 matches at 7 bases. CDR3 length: 17 residues. Germline loops: CDR1 KGHSH, CDR2 LQKENI. V was clipped by 4 bases and J by 0 bases; unmatched bases: 8. DNA of the CDR3: TGTGCCAGCTCACGAACCCTGGGACAGCCAACTAATGAAAAACTGTTTTTT. As protein: CASSRTLGQPTNEKLFF.

The chain has TRBV19 and TRBJ2-3, with D unresolved. The CDR3 runs 15 residues. Germline V gene data show CDR1 as LNHDA and CDR2 as SQIVND (reference sequence). The V and J ends lost 2 bases and 0 bases respectively, with 9 bases between them. The DNA of the CDR3 is TGTGCCAGTAGTATACAGATTTTAAGCACAGATACGCAGTATTTT. This encodes CASSIQILSTDTQYF.

V usage is TRBV19 and J usage is TRBJ2-7; possible D gene TRBD2, 5 bases. Between the trimmed V and J ends, which lost 1 base and 2 bases, there was a span of 9 bases. In germline, CDR1 is LNHDA, CDR2 SQIVND (reference sequence). This CDR3 has 14 amino acids. The CDR3 nucleotides are TGTGCCAGTAGTATAGCGGCGGGCCCCTACGAGCAGTACTTC. Residues: CASSIAAGPYEQYF.

This clone appeared once. The V gene is TRBV2, the J gene TRBJ1-2; 7 bases match TRBD1. Per the germline V gene, CDR1 is SNHLY and CDR2 is FYNNEI. With V trimmed by 6 bases and J by 4 bases, 5 bases remained unmatched. The CDR3 length is 13 residues. The CDR3, as DNA: TGTGCCAGCAGGGAGACAGGGTTCTATGGCTACACCTTC. It specifies CASRETGFYGYTF.

In its sample, this clone was seen a few times. The rearrangement joins TRBV30 to TRBJ2-7, with TRBD2 identical over 9 bases. Unmatched junction bases numbered 12, after V lost 4 bases and J lost 2 bases. The CDR3 has 16 amino acids. CDR1 and CDR2 from the germline V gene are GTSNPN and SVGIG (reference sequence). The CDR3 DNA reads TGTGCCTGGATGGGGCTAGCGGGAACAAAAACCTACGAGCAGTACTTC. This gives the protein CAWMGLAGTKTYEQYF.

The genes are TRBV9 and TRBJ2-7, with no clear D. The V end lost 2 bases, the J end lost 5 bases, and 11 bases lay between the germline ends. This CDR3 is 13 amino acids long. Germline-derived CDR1 and CDR2 are SGDLS and YYNGEE. As DNA, the CDR3 is TGTGCCAGCAGCGTCACCCTCGAGAACGAGCAGTACTTC. Its protein is CASSVTLENEQYF.

This rearrangement joins TRBV5-1 to TRBJ1-1; 8 bases fit TRBD1. This CDR3 region has 16 residues. The germline gives CDR1 SGHRS, CDR2 YFSETQ. The V gene end was trimmed by 2 bases and the J gene end by 0 bases; junction bases not matched to a gene: 6. CDR3 coding DNA: TGCGCCAGCAGCTTCACGGACAGGGTCATGAACACTGAAGCTTTCTTT. It codes for CASSFTDRVMNTEAFF.

The rearrangement joins TRBV19 to TRBJ1-1, with a weak D call TRBD1 (6 bases). There are 14 residues in the CDR3. Trimming removed 7 bases at V and 1 base at J, with 13 bases between. Per germline, CDR1 LNHDA and CDR2 SQIVND (reference sequence). The CDR3 DNA reads TGTGCCAGTACCCACAGGGCTCGGAACACTGAAGCTTTCTTT. This translates into CASTHRARNTEAFF.

The CDR3 DNA reads as TGTGCCAGCAGCCCACCCAGTAGCAGTAGGAATGAGCAGTTCTTC. It specifies CASSPPSSSRNEQFF. The rearrangement joins TRBV9 to TRBJ2-1, with D unclear. The CDR3 is 15 amino acids. Germline lookup yields CDR1 SGDLS and CDR2 YYNGEE. V lost 4 bases, J lost 7 bases, and 18 bases lay in between.

The genes are TRBV29-1 and TRBJ1-6; 10 bases fit TRBD1. The CDR3 loop spans 14 amino acids. V was pared by 6 bases and J by 8 bases, with 7 bases of the junction left unmatched. The germline V gene encodes CDR1 SQVTM and CDR2 ANQGSEA. CDR3 sequence (DNA): TGCAGCGTAAGACAGGGGGCGTCGGATTCACCCCTCCACTTT. Translation: CSVRQGASDSPLHF.

This chain links TRBV2 with TRBJ1-1; TRBD1 might be the D (5 bases). V was clipped by 5 bases and J by 0 bases, with 10 bases between them. The CDR3 length is 14 residues. In germline, CDR1 is SNHLY, CDR2 FYNNEI. Here the CDR3 reads CASSPDTLNTEAFF. As DNA, the CDR3 is TGTGCCAGCAGTCCGGACACTTTGAACACTGAAGCTTTCTTT.